The 32 T cell receptor beta chains presented below share a single source sample, sequenced in a study of blood T cell repertoires in COVID-19. This table comes from immunoSEQ multiplex PCR, and its TCRdb copy is limited to in-frame clones, with some not included. The sample has about 200,000 clones; more than 75% are singletons. The sample taken for sequencing was peripheral blood. These receptor sequences come from a man aged 55 to 70 who had recovered from COVID-19.

This clone was detected only a few times. J is TRBJ1-1 and V is TRBV5-1; D gene uncertain. The CDR3 extends over 16 amino acids. From germline, CDR1 is SGHRS and CDR2 YFSETQ. V lost 0 bases, J lost 1 base, and 13 bases lay in between. The CDR3 bases are TGCGCCAGCAGCTTGGGCGGATCCCGCCAGAACACTGAAGCTTTCTTT. Translating it yields CASSLGGSRQNTEAFF.

The chain employs TRBV19 and TRBJ1-2; perhaps TRBD1 as D (5 bases). The germline gives CDR1 LNHDA, CDR2 SQIVND (reference sequence). Trimming took off 4 bases at V and 3 bases at J, with 12 bases between the two ends. The length of the CDR3 is 14 residues. The CDR3 DNA reads TGTGCCAGTAGTACCTCGACAGTTTACTATGGCTACACCTTC. Encoded protein: CASSTSTVYYGYTF.

This clone has at least ten counts. J is TRBJ2-7 and V is TRBV7-2; 9 nucleotides line up with TRBD1. This CDR3 is 15 amino acids long. J was trimmed by 1 base and V by 5 bases; bases with no gene match: 6. Germline-derived CDR1 and CDR2 are SGHTA and FQGNSA. In DNA, the CDR3 is TGTGCCAGCAGCCTAACCGGGACAGGGTCCTACGAGCAGTACTTC. Translated: CASSLTGTGSYEQYF. Based on the CDR3 plus reference TRBV7-2 and TRBJ2-7, the full variable domain is GAGVSQSPSNKVTEKGKDVELRCDPISGHTALYWYRQSLGQGLEFLIYFQGNSAPDKSGLPSDRFSAERTGGSVSTLTIQRTQQEDSAVYLCASSLTGTGSYEQYFGPGTRLTVT.

The chain uses TRBV11-2 and TRBJ2-6; tentatively, D is TRBD2 (6 bases). Trimming removed 6 bases at V and 2 bases at J, with 11 bases between. The germline CDR1 and CDR2 sequences are SGHAT and FQNNGV. The CDR3 totals 15 residues. This chain's CDR3 is CASRPRGTGANVLTF. The CDR3 nucleotides are TGTGCCAGCAGACCCCGGGGGACTGGGGCCAACGTCCTGACTTTC.

The chain recombines TRBV7-2 with TRBJ1-1; a weak D match, TRBD1 (5 bases). V lost 5 bases and J 6 bases, leaving 13 bases between the germline ends. The CDR3 is made up of 13 amino acids. Germline V CDR1 and CDR2: SGHTA, FQGNSA. This CDR3 reads CASSRQTVSEAFF. The CDR3 bases are TGTGCCAGCAGCAGACAGACGGTCTCTGAAGCTTTCTTT.

This chain uses TRBV10-2 with TRBJ2-3, with a weak D call TRBD2 (6 bases). Germline-derived CDR1 and CDR2 are WSHSY and SAAADI. The CDR3 is 15 residues long. V shed 5 bases and J shed 0 bases, with 12 bases lying between them. The CDR3 DNA reads as TGCGCCAGCAGTTTAGCGGTCACAAGCACAGATACGCAGTATTTT. Its translation: CASSLAVTSTDTQYF.

The V gene is TRBV15, the J gene TRBJ1-4; no reliable D call. This CDR3 has 14 amino acids. Trimming left V 1 base short and J 3 bases short, with 6 bases between. Germline V gene data show CDR1 as LNHNV and CDR2 as YYDKDF (reference sequence). CDR3 nucleotide sequence: TGTGCCACCAGCAGAGGATCGGCTAATGAAAAACTGTTTTTT. Encoded protein: CATSRGSANEKLFF. The whole variable domain, filled in from reference TRBV15 and TRBJ1-4, reads DAMVIQNPRYQVTQFGKPVTLSCSQTLNHNVMYWYQQKSSQAPKLLFHYYDKDFNNEADTPDNFQSRRPNTSFCFLDIRSPGLGDTAMYLCATSRGSANEKLFFGSGTQLSVL.

The genes are TRBV30 and TRBJ2-6, with D maybe TRBD2 (6 bases). Germline values: CDR1 GTSNPN, CDR2 SVGIG (reference sequence). The CDR3 runs 16 residues. V dropped 3 bases and J dropped 1 base, with 13 bases sitting between them. In DNA, the CDR3 is TGTGCCTGGAGGGGGGATGGACTATCTGGGGCCAACGTCCTGACTTTC. Its translation is CAWRGDGLSGANVLTF. Complete variable domain (other parts from reference TRBV30 and TRBJ2-6): SQTIHQWPATLVQPVGSPLSLECTVEGTSNPNLYWYRQAAGRGLQLLFYSVGIGQISSEVPQNLSASRPQDRQFILSSKKLLLSDSGFYLCAWRGDGLSGANVLTFGAGSRLTVL.

V and J are TRBV25-1 and TRBJ2-2, with a tentative D call TRBD1 (5 bases). V gave up 1 base and J gave up 5 bases, with 11 bases separating them. Germline-derived CDR1 and CDR2 are MGHDK and SYGVNS. The CDR3 has 15 amino acids. The CDR3 region is CASSESGLTTGELFF. The CDR3 DNA is TGTGCCAGCAGTGAATCAGGGCTTACTACCGGGGAGCTGTTTTTT.

This chain joins TRBV3-1 (or the pseudogene TRBV3-2) and TRBJ1-1, with D possibly TRBD1 on 6 matching bases. This CDR3 is built from 14 residues. Trimming pared 4 bases from V and 2 bases from J, leaving 11 bases between. Germline loops: CDR1 LGHDT, CDR2 YNNKEL (reference sequence). The DNA for the CDR3 is TGTGCCAGCAGCCGAGGACAGCTTAACACTGAAGCTTTCTTT. Translation gives CASSRGQLNTEAFF.

The V and J genes are TRBV18 and TRBJ2-5; D uncertain. The germline V gene has CDR1 KGHSH and CDR2 LQKENI. This CDR3 is 10 amino acids long. Trimming pared 8 bases from V and 2 bases from J, leaving 3 bases between. The CDR3, as DNA: TGTGCCAGCGCGCAAGAGACCCAGTACTTC. Translated, it gives CASAQETQYF.

The chain combines TRBV11-2 with TRBJ2-2; a weak D match, TRBD2 (5 bases). The CDR3 is made up of 15 amino acids. Germline V gene data show CDR1 as SGHAT and CDR2 as FQNNGV. V was pared by 5 bases and J by 0 bases, with 10 bases between. CDR3 DNA: TGTGCCAGCAGCCATGCGGGCTCGAACACCGGGGAGCTGTTTTTT. Translating gives CASSHAGSNTGELFF.

This chain links TRBV7-2 with TRBJ2-3; TRBD2 aligns across 11 bases. Germline CDR1 reads SGHTA; CDR2 reads FQGNSA. This CDR3 region has 14 residues. Trimming removed 5 bases from V and 4 bases from J; junction bases left unmatched: 2. The CDR3, as DNA: TGTGCCAGCAGCCCGGGACTAGCGGCAGATACGCAGTATTTT. It specifies CASSPGLAADTQYF. The full variable domain, with the rest looked up from reference TRBV7-2 and TRBJ2-3, is GAGVSQSPSNKVTEKGKDVELRCDPISGHTALYWYRQSLGQGLEFLIYFQGNSAPDKSGLPSDRFSAERTGGSVSTLTIQRTQQEDSAVYLCASSPGLAADTQYFGPGTRLTVL.

The chain carries TRBV11-2 and TRBJ1-3; D is possibly TRBD1 (5 bases). This CDR3 is 17 amino acids long. Trimming removed 5 bases at V and 0 bases at J, with 17 bases between. CDR1 SGHAT and CDR2 FQNNGV come from the germline V gene. CDR3 bases: TGTGCCAGCAGCCAACTCCCTTCCGGGGGCTCTGGAAACACCATATATTTT. Amino acids: CASSQLPSGGSGNTIYF. The full variable domain, with the rest looked up from reference TRBV11-2 and TRBJ1-3, is EAGVAQSPRYKIIEKRQSVAFWCNPISGHATLYWYQQILGQGPKLLIQFQNNGVVDDSQLPKDRFSAERLKGVDSTLKIQPAKLEDSAVYLCASSQLPSGGSGNTIYFGEGSWLTVV.

This clone was found once. CDR3 in amino acids: CASSQDPGTGGNTIYF. The CDR3, as DNA: TGTGCCAGCAGCCAAGATCCGGGGACAGGGGGAAACACCATATATTTT. The chain uses TRBV3-1 (or the pseudogene TRBV3-2) and TRBJ1-3; 9 bases are shared with TRBD1. CDR1 LGHDT and CDR2 YNNKEL come from the germline V gene (reference sequence). With 0 bases clipped from V and 4 bases from J, the junction kept 4 bases outside the gene matches. CDR3 size: 16 residues.

The chain links TRBV7-9 to TRBJ1-2; no clear D. Germline lookup yields CDR1 SEHNR and CDR2 FQNEAQ (reference sequence). With 7 bases removed from V and 3 bases from J, the gap between germline ends came to 12 bases. This CDR3 has 13 residues. CDR3 DNA sequence: TGTGCCAGCAACCGGGAGAAAGACTATGGCTACACCTTC. Protein sequence: CASNREKDYGYTF.

The chain couples TRBV5-4 to TRBJ2-1, with 12 bases fitting TRBD2. With 4 bases clipped from V and 5 bases from J, the junction kept 4 bases outside the gene matches. Germline values: CDR1 SGHNT, CDR2 YYREEE (reference sequence). This CDR3 spans 15 amino acids. This CDR3 is CASSPTSGRDNEQFF. CDR3 coding DNA: TGTGCCAGCAGCCCGACTAGCGGGAGAGACAATGAGCAGTTCTTC.

The rearrangement joins TRBV3-1 (or the pseudogene TRBV3-2) to TRBJ1-1; 7 nucleotides match TRBD1. The CDR3 length is 16 residues. Per the germline V gene, CDR1 is LGHDT and CDR2 is YNNKEL (reference sequence). Losses at the gene ends were 5 bases for V and 3 bases for J; bases not matched to a gene: 12. CDR3 sequence: CASSYRMTGLDTEAFF. DNA for the CDR3: TGTGCCAGCAGCTATCGTATGACAGGGCTGGACACTGAAGCTTTCTTT.

This sequence joins TRBV28 and TRBJ1-1; maybe TRBD1 (6 bases). Trimming took off 4 bases at V and 0 bases at J, with 12 bases between the two ends. Germline CDR1 reads MDHEN; CDR2 reads SYDVKM. The CDR3 has 15 residues. Here the CDR3 DNA reads TGTGCCAGCAGTTCAGGGGCCTCACTGAACACTGAAGCTTTCTTT. It encodes CASSSGASLNTEAFF.

The V gene is TRBV7-3, the J gene TRBJ1-1; the D is unclear. The germline V gene encodes CDR1 SGHTA and CDR2 FQGTGA. With 4 bases removed from V and 11 bases from J, the gap between germline ends came to 17 bases. This CDR3 has 13 amino acids. The CDR3 region is CASSSSNTHGAFF. CDR3 in DNA: TGTGCCAGCAGCTCTTCCAACACCCACGGGGCTTTCTTT. The variable domain in full, completed from reference TRBV7-3 and TRBJ1-1, reads GAGVSQTPSNKVTEKGKYVELRCDPISGHTALYWYRQSLGQGPEFLIYFQGTGAADDSGLPNDRFFAVRPEGSVSTLKIQRTERGDSAVYLCASSSSNTHGAFFGQGTRLTVV.

V usage is TRBV10-3 and J usage is TRBJ1-3; possible D gene TRBD1, 6 bases. V dropped 0 bases and J dropped 2 bases, with 11 bases sitting between them. The CDR3 has 16 residues. Germline V gene sequence: CDR1 ENHRY, CDR2 SYGVKD. This CDR3 reads CAISESRSGAGNTIYF. CDR3 DNA sequence: TGTGCCATCAGTGAGTCTAGATCAGGGGCTGGAAACACCATATATTTT.

This rearrangement joins TRBV5-5 to TRBJ2-3; possibly TRBD2 for D (5 bases). The germline V gene has CDR1 SGHKS and CDR2 YYEKEE (reference sequence). The CDR3 extends over 14 amino acids. The V gene lost 0 bases and the J gene lost 4 bases, with 9 bases spanning the gap. The CDR3 DNA sequence: TGTGCCAGCAGCTTGGGGCCTAGCCCAGATACGCAGTATTTT. Translation gives CASSLGPSPDTQYF. The variable domain in full, completed from reference TRBV5-5 and TRBJ2-3, reads DAGVTQSPTHLIKTRGQQVTLRCSPISGHKSVSWYQQVLGQGPQFIFQYYEKEERGRGNFPDRFSARQFPNYSSELNVNALLLGDSALYLCASSLGPSPDTQYFGPGTRLTVL.

The chain is built from TRBV6-2 or TRBV6-3 and TRBJ2-3, with D perhaps matching TRBD2 (7 bases). Germline V gene sequence: CDR1 MNHEY, CDR2 SVGEGT. The CDR3 runs 16 residues. Trimming pared 2 bases from V and 4 bases from J, leaving 16 bases between. The CDR3, as DNA: TGTGCCAGCAGTTACCAGGCGGGGGCCCGTCCAGATACGCAGTATTTT. Translating gives CASSYQAGARPDTQYF.

In its sample, this clone was seen a few times. The genes are TRBV9 and TRBJ2-2; no definite D call. The CDR3 has 13 residues. CDR1 is SGDLS, CDR2 YYNGEE, per germline. The V end lost 6 bases, the J end lost 2 bases, and 8 bases lay between the germline ends. Here the CDR3 reads CASTGRNTGELFF. CDR3 coding DNA: TGTGCCAGCACGGGTCGCAACACCGGGGAGCTGTTTTTT.

The chain links TRBV6-5 to TRBJ2-3; 7 bases align to TRBD2. The CDR3 sequence is 16 residues long. V dropped 0 bases and J dropped 2; count of bases not matched to a gene: 5. Looked up from germline, CDR1 is MNHEY and CDR2 is SVGAGI. The CDR3 loop is CASSYSRGDDTDTQYF. Written as DNA, the CDR3 is TGTGCCAGCAGTTACTCTCGGGGGGACGACACAGATACGCAGTATTTT.

The gene calls are TRBV11-3 and TRBJ1-1; D is unresolved. Trimming cost V 4 bases and J 5 bases, with 11 bases left between them. Looked up from germline, CDR1 is SGHNT and CDR2 is YENEEA. This CDR3 is 13 amino acids long. The CDR3 reads CASSSNAGTEAFF. DNA for the CDR3: TGTGCCAGCAGCTCAAACGCGGGGACTGAAGCTTTCTTT. The variable domain in full, with the rest retrieved from reference TRBV11-3 and TRBJ1-1, is EAGVVQSPRYKIIEKKQPVAFWCNPISGHNTLYWYLQNLGQGPELLIRYENEEAVDDSQLPKDRFSAERLKGVDSTLKIQPAELGDSAVYLCASSSNAGTEAFFGQGTRLTVV.

This chain uses TRBV6-5 with TRBJ1-5; D not resolved. CDR3 length: 16 residues. The germline V and J ends were trimmed by 4 bases and 5 bases, with 18 bases remaining between them. The germline V gene encodes CDR1 MNHEY and CDR2 SVGAGI. In DNA, the CDR3 is TGTGCCAGCAGTTCCACTCGTGGCGGCCAATATCAGCCCCAGCATTTT. Encoded protein: CASSSTRGGQYQPQHF.

Here the CDR3 DNA reads TGTGCCAGTAGTAATGAGGGAAACGGTGCGGACATTCAGTACTTC. Protein sequence: CASSNEGNGADIQYF. V usage is TRBV19 and J usage is TRBJ2-4; D may be TRBD2 (5 bases). The CDR3 spans 15 residues. Trimming took off 4 bases at V and 8 bases at J, with 18 bases between the two ends. Germline V gives CDR1 LNHDA, CDR2 SQIVND (reference sequence). The full variable domain, completed using reference TRBV19 and TRBJ2-4, is DGGITQSPKYLFRKEGQNVTLSCEQNLNHDAMYWYRQDPGQGLRLIYYSQIVNDFQKGDIAEGYSVSREKKESFPLTVTSAQKNPTAFYLCASSNEGNGADIQYFGAGTRLSVL.

This clone was picked up one time. This sample includes further DNA sequences coding for the same CDR3. V and J are TRBV7-8 and TRBJ2-7; D gene unclear. Germline-derived CDR1 and CDR2 are SGHVS and FQNEAQ. CDR3 length equals 12 residues. Trimming took off 4 bases at V and 0 bases at J, with 4 bases between the two ends. This CDR3 is CASSSNSYEQYF. In DNA form, the CDR3 reads TGTGCCAGCAGCTCAAACTCCTACGAGCAGTACTTC.

V usage is TRBV11-3 and J usage is TRBJ2-1, with 9 bases matching TRBD2. Losses at the gene ends were 5 bases for V and 0 bases for J; bases not matched to a gene: 14. Germline V gives CDR1 SGHNT, CDR2 YENEEA. The CDR3 consists of 19 residues. For the CDR3, the DNA is TGTGCCAGCAGCAGGGAAGAACTAGCGGGTGCCCGCTCCTACAATGAGCAGTTCTTC. It encodes CASSREELAGARSYNEQFF.

This chain uses TRBV2 with TRBJ2-7, with 8 bases that match TRBD1. The CDR3 spans 16 residues. V dropped 7 bases and J dropped 9; count of bases not matched to a gene: 20. CDR1 SNHLY and CDR2 FYNNEI come from the germline V gene. CDR3 sequence: CASIDFLGQGIPWQYF. In nucleotides, the CDR3 is TGTGCCAGCATTGATTTTTTAGGACAGGGTATACCTTGGCAGTACTTC.

The J gene is TRBJ1-2, the V gene TRBV18; TRBD1 matches at 9 bases. Looked up from germline, CDR1 is KGHSH and CDR2 is LQKENI. The CDR3 extends over 16 amino acids. V lost 1 base, J lost 6 bases, and 9 bases stayed unmatched. The CDR3 region has the DNA TGTGCCAGCTCACCACGAGATCCACAGGGGGCCCATGGCTACACCTTC. The encoded protein is CASSPRDPQGAHGYTF. The full variable domain, in which reference TRBV18 and TRBJ1-2 provide the parts outside the CDR3, is NAGVMQNPRHLVRRRGQEARLRCSPMKGHSHVYWYRQLPEEGLKFMVYLQKENIIDESGMPKERFSAEFPKEGPSILRIQQVVRGDSAAYFCASSPRDPQGAHGYTFGSGTRLTVV.